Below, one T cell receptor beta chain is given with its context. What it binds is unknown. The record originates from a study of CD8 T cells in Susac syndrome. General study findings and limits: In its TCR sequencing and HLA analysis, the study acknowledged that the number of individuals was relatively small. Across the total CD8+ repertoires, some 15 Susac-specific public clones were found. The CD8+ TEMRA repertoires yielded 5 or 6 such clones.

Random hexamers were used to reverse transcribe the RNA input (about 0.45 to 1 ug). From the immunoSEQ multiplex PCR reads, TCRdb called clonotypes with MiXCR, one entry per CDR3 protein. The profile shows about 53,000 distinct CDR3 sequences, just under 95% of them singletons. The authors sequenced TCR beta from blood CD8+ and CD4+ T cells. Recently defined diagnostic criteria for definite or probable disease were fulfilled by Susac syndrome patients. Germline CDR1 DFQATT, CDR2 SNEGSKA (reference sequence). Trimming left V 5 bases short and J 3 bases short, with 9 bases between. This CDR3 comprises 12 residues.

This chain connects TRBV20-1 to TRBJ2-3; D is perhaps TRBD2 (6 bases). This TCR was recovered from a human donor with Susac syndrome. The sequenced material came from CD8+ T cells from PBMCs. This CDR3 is CSALGLTDTQYF. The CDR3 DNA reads TGCAGTGCTCTCGGACTAACAGATACGCAGTATTTT.